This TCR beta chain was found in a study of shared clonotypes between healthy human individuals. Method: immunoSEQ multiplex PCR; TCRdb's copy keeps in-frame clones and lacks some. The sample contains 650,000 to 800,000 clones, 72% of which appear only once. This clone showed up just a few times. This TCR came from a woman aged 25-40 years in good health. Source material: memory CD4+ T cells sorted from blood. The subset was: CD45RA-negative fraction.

DNA of the CDR3: TGTGCCAGCAGTTTCATGGGGGGGGAGCAGCCCCAGCATTTT. Its protein product is CASSFMGGEQPQHF. V gene TRBV6-6 combines with J gene TRBJ1-5; the D gene is possibly TRBD1 (5 bases). There are 14 residues in the CDR3. The V and J ends lost 4 bases and 7 bases respectively, with 14 bases between them. CDR1 is MNHNY, CDR2 SVGAGI, per germline (reference sequence).